This TCR beta chain was identified in a study of graft-versus-host responses after intestinal transplantation (dated by TCRdb to about 2021). For context, the study as a whole: The transplants that recipients got were multivisceral, liver-intestinal, or isolated intestinal. Every recipient was given anti-thymocyte globulin induction, followed by about three years of maintenance tacrolimus and steroids. After intestinal transplantation, graft-versus-host and host-versus-graft alloreactive T cell clones in the graft, circulation and bone marrow were tracked using bulk TCR-beta CDR3 sequencing. To identify alloreactive clones, pre-transplant mixed lymphocyte reaction products were sequenced and then compared with unstimulated pre-transplant donor and recipient T cells. A cohort of approximately 24 intestinal transplant recipients, including one retransplant, was enrolled, and a few patients lacking pretransplant specimens were excluded. A peak of at least 4% donor T cells among recipient peripheral blood mononuclear cells was the definition used for donor T cell macrochimerism. Instead of going to the commercial service, samples from a few later patients were sequenced in-house on an Illumina MiSeq and processed with MiXCR. What the work shows at the level of the full study, not this receptor alone: The conclusions were limited by the relatively low number and heterogeneity of the intestinal transplant patients. GvH clones turned up in recipient bone marrow, with some appearing earlier in ileal mucosa or blood, a pattern consistent with an intestinal mucosal origin. Early after transplant, peak levels of circulating GvH clones were found to be associated with declines in HvG clones. In patients with donor T cell macrochimerism, the allografts had high GvH to HvG T cell clonal ratios.

Library creation used the immunoSEQ multiplex PCR assay. For most patients, genomic DNA was isolated with the Qiagen DNeasy Blood and Tissue Kit and shipped frozen to Adaptive Biotechnologies for TCR sequencing. High-throughput TCR-beta CDR3 sequencing of genomic DNA from most patients was performed by Adaptive Biotechnologies. Per the source publication's procedure: TCR sequencing data were retrieved from Adaptive's ImmunoSEQ software for 18 patients, whereas a few other patients were processed with MiXCR and VDJtools. To correct CD4 versus CD8 sorting errors, any sequence found in both subsets at a frequency ratio below 5:1 was removed. CDR3 nucleotide sequences shared between donor and recipient were removed because their origin could not be assigned. To count as alloreactive, a clone needed at least 2-fold expansion over unstimulated cells and a minimum CFSE-low frequency of 0.002% (template counts) or 0.001% (read counts). A clone was considered mappable if detected in the sequenced pre-transplant spleen, lymph node, or MLR CFSE-low populations of the donor or recipient. The cumulative frequency of alloreactive clones was calculated as a percentage of all sequences, weighted by copy number. TCRdb's version of the immuneACCESS table is confined to in-frame rearrangements and falls short of the full clone set. An unresolved V gene accounts for under half of the shortfall where checked; the remainder is of unknown origin. V and J calls and clone size follow that table, whereas D and trimming were derived from the DNA. Within this sample are 25,000 to 30,000 clones, with 82% of them counted one time only. The ten largest clonotypes hold around 0.7% of the sample.

The time point label, as the study defines it: cells obtained before transplantation from donor or recipient. CD3+CD4+ and CD3+CD8+ populations were FACS-sorted from unstimulated pre-transplant donor and recipient cells taken from spleen or lymph nodes. About this clone itself: Its antigen remains unidentified. The input lacks base qualities; no much larger clone sits a single base away.

Trimming at the junction amounts to 5 bases on V and 4 bases on J, and the germline ends lie 27 bases apart. CDR1 SGHRS and CDR2 YFSETQ are derived from the germline V gene. Measured from the cysteine to the phenylalanine, the CDR3 is 19 residues long. CDR3 DNA only is kept here, 57 bases in frame from base 1. This sample comprised unstimulated CD4+ T cells sorted from spleen or lymph node cells, obtained before intestinal transplant. This sequence was found in a human donor who received an intestinal transplant. The chain is assembled from TRBV5-1 and TRBJ2-2; TRBD2 might be the D gene, on 6 matching bases. The sequenced DNA is TGCGCCAGCAGATTACGGACCTATCAGGGAGGCAACGGCACCGGGGAGCTGTTTTTT. Translated, this gives CASRLRTYQGGNGTGELFF.